The T cell receptor (beta chain) described here comes from a study of neoadjuvant anti-PD-1 for oral cavity cancer (dated by TCRdb to the early 2020s). In terms of the full investigation: Before curative-intent surgical resection, most patients were given three to four biweekly doses of nivolumab at 3 mg/kg. Patients without progression received a fourth nivolumab dose around day 43 and underwent definitive surgical resection on days 50-56. Patients with complete response, partial response or stable disease by RECIST 1.1 were defined as responders, whereas patients with progression were defined as non-responders. There were 11 to 13 patients in the parent correlative cohort, and the response rate was more than 25%. The paper's findings and limits, for the study overall: Within PBMCs, T cell clonality (Gini index) was significantly higher in non-responders than responders after neoadjuvant nivolumab. Higher pretreatment blood Treg/Th17 ratios correlated with both higher pretreatment blood TCRbeta clonality and lower post-treatment tumor TCRbeta clonality. Only a few patients per response group were included in the TCR analyses, and the authors called for validation in larger cohorts.

For deep sequencing of PBMC libraries, mostly about 480 ng of input genomic DNA was used, and six replicates were run per sample. The immunoSEQ hsTCRbeta kit was used to prepare TCRbeta libraries, following the manufacturer's instructions. Sequencing of the completed libraries took place using an Illumina NovaSeq 6000 S4 flow cell after they had been pooled to around 2.7 nM. The authors' analysis ran thus. The immunoSEQ Analyzer was used for raw data preprocessing and quality control. The analysis was limited to productive rearrangements, and each clonotype was defined by a unique CDR3 amino acid sequence. Repertoire clonality was estimated as the Gini-Simpson index, which was computed with the R package tcR. Gini indices were compared with Student's t test, and associations with tumor size change were assessed by Pearson correlation. Not all clones reach the TCRdb copy of this immuneACCESS table, which keeps in-frame sequences only. Checked studies attribute under half of the gap to unresolved V genes and leave the rest unexplained. V and J calls and clone size are copied from that table; D and trimming were computed from the DNA. The sample data list about 42,000 clones, and 77% of these were observed just once. More than 4.5% of the sample is held by the ten biggest clonotypes.

The time point label, as the study defines it: after neoadjuvant nivolumab, at surgical resection. None of the patients had received prior systemic or radiation treatment, and all were newly diagnosed with stage II-IVA oral cavity squamous cell carcinoma. Everyone in the cohort had locally advanced, HPV-negative oral cavity squamous cell carcinoma. Peripheral blood mononuclear cells were analyzed directly and were not maintained or expanded in culture. The samples were obtained from a longitudinal correlative study of a single-arm phase II trial testing neoadjuvant nivolumab in oral cavity squamous cell carcinoma. Subject-matched pre- and post-treatment PBMCs and tumors from three responders and three non-responders were subjected to genomic DNA-based TCRbeta sequencing. Peripheral blood mononuclear cells were collected once before nivolumab treatment and again after treatment, at the time of surgery. The Maxwell RSC DNA from Cells kit was used to isolate genomic DNA from PBMCs.

A remark on this clone: Its binding antigen is unknown. Base quality data are lacking; no much larger clone is found one base away.

The receptor was derived from a person aged 40-85 years with oral cavity squamous cell carcinoma. This material consisted of PBMCs, taken after nivolumab (anti-PD-1) treatment.

The sequenced DNA: TGCGCCAGCAGCTTGGCTGCAGATGTGACCCAGTACTTC. This encodes CASSLAADVTQYF. The sequence joins TRBV5-1 to TRBJ2-5, with no D gene named confidently. Reading from cysteine to phenylalanine, the CDR3 counts 13 amino acids. Left in the record is the CDR3 DNA by itself, 39 bases read in frame from the first base. The germline V gene sets CDR1 to SGHRS and CDR2 to YFSETQ. V is shortened by 0 bases, J by 7 bases, and the region joining them spans 10 bases.